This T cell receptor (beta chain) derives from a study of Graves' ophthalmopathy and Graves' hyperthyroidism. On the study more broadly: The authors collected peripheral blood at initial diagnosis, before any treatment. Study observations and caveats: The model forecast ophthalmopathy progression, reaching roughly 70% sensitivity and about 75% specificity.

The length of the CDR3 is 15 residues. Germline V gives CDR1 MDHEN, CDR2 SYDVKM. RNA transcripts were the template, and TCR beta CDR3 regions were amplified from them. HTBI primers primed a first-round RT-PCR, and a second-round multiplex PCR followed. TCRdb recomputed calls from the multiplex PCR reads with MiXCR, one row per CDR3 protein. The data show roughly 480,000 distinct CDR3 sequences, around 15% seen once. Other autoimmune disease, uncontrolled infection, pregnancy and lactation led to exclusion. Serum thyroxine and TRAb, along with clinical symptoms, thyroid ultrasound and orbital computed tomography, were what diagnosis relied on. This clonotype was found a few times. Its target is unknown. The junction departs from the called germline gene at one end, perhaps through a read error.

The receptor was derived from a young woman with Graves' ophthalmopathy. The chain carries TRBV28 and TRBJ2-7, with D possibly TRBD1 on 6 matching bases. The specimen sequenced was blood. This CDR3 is CASTLEGGVQHEQYF. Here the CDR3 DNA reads TGTGCCAGCACTTTAGAAGGGGGAGTCCAACACGAGCAGTACTTC. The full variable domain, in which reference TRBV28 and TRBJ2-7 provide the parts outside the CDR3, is DVKVTQSSRYLVKRTGEKVFLECVQDMDHENMFWYRQDPGLGLRLIYFSYDVKMKEKGDIPEGYSVSREKKERFSLILESASTNQTSMYLCASTLEGGVQHEQYFGPGTRLTVT.